What follows are 19 T cell receptor beta chains derived from one specimen sequenced in a study of T-cell memory formation after mild COVID-19. MiXCR, applied by TCRdb to the 5' RACE reads, yields one record per CDR3 protein. Among roughly 600,000 distinct CDR3 sequences listed, roughly 18% were seen once. Sequenced input: PBMCs or a T cell subset sorted from them (not recorded which). These receptors all stem from an adult woman who had mild COVID-19 (a few samples of this study predate the infection). Cell type and time point are not known.

This clonotype was seen only a few times. The chain employs TRBV10-2 and TRBJ2-7; perhaps TRBD1 as D (5 bases). CDR1 and CDR2 from the germline V gene are WSHSY and SAAADI. V shed 3 bases and J shed 4 bases, with 19 bases lying between them. This CDR3 is built from 16 residues. The CDR3 nucleotides are TGCGCCAGCAGTGAAAGTGACGGAAGGGGATCGTACGAGCAGTACTTC. Its protein is CASSESDGRGSYEQYF.

This clonotype was observed at least ten times. The rearrangement uses TRBV7-2 and TRBJ2-7; TRBD2 matches at 9 bases. The V segment lost 0 bases and the J segment 2 bases; nucleotides outside the gene matches: 2. This CDR3 contains 15 residues. Germline CDR1 SGHTA, CDR2 FQGNSA. CDR3 bases: TGTGCCAGCAGCTTAGCTAGCGGGGGAACCTACGAGCAGTACTTC. The encoded protein is CASSLASGGTYEQYF.

V usage is TRBV27 and J usage is TRBJ2-1; D ambiguous. Germline V lookup: CDR1 MNHEY, CDR2 SMNVEV (reference sequence). The CDR3 loop spans 12 amino acids. V lost 3 bases and J 7 bases, leaving 7 bases between the germline ends. The CDR3 DNA sequence: TGTGCCAGCAGTTTTTATAAGAATGAGCAGTTCTTC. As protein: CASSFYKNEQFF.

This chain links TRBV11-2 with TRBJ2-5, with D unclear. Germline CDR1 is SGHAT and CDR2 is FQNNGV. The CDR3 contains 15 residues. V was shortened by 1 base and J by 2 bases, with 11 bases between the two germline ends. This CDR3 reads CASSLAFRRQETQYF. For the CDR3, the DNA is TGTGCCAGCAGCTTAGCCTTCCGGCGGCAAGAGACCCAGTACTTC.

This clonotype was recorded many times. V is TRBV7-9 and J is TRBJ2-5; 11 bases line up with TRBD2. V lost 4 bases, J lost 5 bases, and 15 bases stayed unmatched. Germline CDR1 reads SEHNR; CDR2 reads FQNEAQ (reference sequence). This CDR3 comprises 18 residues. CDR3 nucleotide sequence: TGTGCCAGCAGCTCACCGCCCGGCGGACTAGCGGGTATTGAGACCCAGTACTTC. Amino acid sequence: CASSSPPGGLAGIETQYF.

This clonotype was seen a few times. This chain joins TRBV6-2 or TRBV6-3 and TRBJ1-5; 9 bases are shared with TRBD1. This CDR3 is built from 15 residues. The germline V gene encodes CDR1 MNHEY and CDR2 SVGEGT. The ends lost 6 bases at V and 6 bases at J; junction bases unmatched: 9. CDR3 nucleotide sequence: TGTGCCAGCAGCCCCGGGACAGGGTCGGGTCAGCCCCAGCATTTT. Translated, it gives CASSPGTGSGQPQHF.

The V gene is TRBV23-1, the J gene TRBJ2-2, with D possibly being TRBD2 (6 bases). TRBV23-1 is labeled an ORF, and its function is uncertain. V was trimmed by 3 bases and J by 1 base, leaving 15 bases between them. The CDR3 totals 17 residues. The CDR3: CASSHQELAWNTGELFF. The CDR3 DNA reads as TGCGCCAGCAGTCACCAGGAACTAGCTTGGAACACCGGGGAGCTGTTTTTT.

The V call is TRBV24-1, the J call TRBJ2-2; 8 bases line up with TRBD1. This CDR3 contains 16 residues. Germline lookup yields CDR1 KGHDR and CDR2 SFDVKD. J was trimmed by 5 bases and V by 3 bases; bases with no gene match: 7. CDR3 nucleotides: TGTGCCACCAGTGATGTAGGACAGGGCTCAACCGGGGAGCTGTTTTTT. Its protein product is CATSDVGQGSTGELFF.

This clonotype showed up just a few times. The chain couples TRBV9 to TRBJ1-1; a possible D gene is TRBD1 (5 bases). Germline V gene sequence: CDR1 SGDLS, CDR2 YYNGEE. This CDR3 has 14 amino acids. Trimming pared 4 bases from V and 6 bases from J, leaving 16 bases between. The CDR3 nucleotides read TGTGCCAGCAGCCCACAGGTAACTCAGGCTGAAGCTTTCTTT. As protein: CASSPQVTQAEAFF.

This clonotype appeared many times. This chain joins TRBV5-1 and TRBJ2-7, with D unclear. From germline, CDR1 is SGHRS and CDR2 YFSETQ. This CDR3 is 10 amino acids long. The V end lost 5 bases, the J end lost 5 bases, and 5 bases lay between the germline ends. CDR3: CASRRDEQYF. The CDR3 DNA sequence: TGCGCCAGCAGACGGGACGAGCAGTACTTC.

The J gene is TRBJ2-1, the V gene TRBV7-9; 10 bases match TRBD2. V lost 4 bases to trimming and J lost 10 bases; unmatched junction nucleotides: 7. This CDR3 spans 14 amino acids. Germline CDR1 is SEHNR and CDR2 is FQNEAQ (reference sequence). The CDR3 loop reads CASSSSGRIGEQFF. DNA for the CDR3: TGTGCCAGCAGCTCTAGCGGGAGAATAGGGGAGCAGTTCTTC.

The J gene is TRBJ2-1, the V gene TRBV7-2, with 16 bases fitting TRBD2. Germline CDR1 and CDR2: SGHTA and FQGNSA. The CDR3 length is 18 residues. Trimming at V came to 3 bases and at J to 3 bases, leaving 5 bases not matched to a gene. CDR3 coding DNA: TGTGCCAGCAGCTTGGGACTAGCGGGAGGGATACTCTACAATGAGCAGTTCTTC. It encodes CASSLGLAGGILYNEQFF.

The V gene is TRBV7-8, the J gene TRBJ2-3; 12 positions match TRBD2. The CDR3 totals 18 residues. CDR1 SGHVS and CDR2 FQNEAQ come from the germline V gene. J was trimmed by 1 base and V by 2 bases; bases with no gene match: 7. In DNA form, the CDR3 reads TGTGCCAGCAGCTTATCACCTAGCGGGGGGGCCGGCACAGATACGCAGTATTTT. This gives the protein CASSLSPSGGAGTDTQYF.

Of note for this clonotype: The conserved phenylalanine or tryptophan is not found at the CDR3 terminus, so this likely reflects a read error. This chain links TRBV29-1 with TRBJ2-1; TRBD2 matches at 11 bases. Losses at the gene ends were 7 bases for V and 7 bases for J; bases not matched to a gene: 9. Germline V gene sequence: CDR1 SQVTM, CDR2 ANQGSEA. The length of the CDR3 is 14 residues. The CDR3 DNA is TGCAGCGCCGAACTAGCGGGAGTGACGAATGAGCAGTTCTTA. It yields the protein CSAELAGVTNEQFL.

V and J are TRBV10-3 and TRBJ2-1, with a possible D match to TRBD1 (5 bases). The CDR3 sequence is 14 residues long. Germline loops: CDR1 ENHRY, CDR2 SYGVKD. With 2 bases removed from V and 9 bases from J, the gap between germline ends came to 14 bases. CDR3 sequence reads: CAISEPQGLGEQFF. The CDR3, as DNA: TGTGCCATCAGTGAGCCCCAGGGCCTCGGTGAGCAGTTCTTC.

This rearrangement joins TRBV4-3 to TRBJ2-7, with a possible D match to TRBD2 (6 bases). From germline, CDR1 is LGHNA and CDR2 YSLEER. Trimming cost V 3 bases and J 3 bases, with 15 bases left between them. This CDR3 spans 15 amino acids. The CDR3 sequence: CASSHLGGALYEQYF. The CDR3 nucleotides are TGCGCCAGCAGCCATCTCGGCGGGGCGCTCTACGAGCAGTACTTC.

This clonotype was counted only a few times. The chain couples TRBV5-1 to TRBJ2-7; D remains unclear. The V end lost 0 bases, the J end lost 3 bases, and 10 bases lay between the germline ends. This CDR3 comprises 14 residues. Germline CDR1 reads SGHRS; CDR2 reads YFSETQ. The CDR3 nucleotides read TGCGCCAGCAGCTTGGGAAGAACCCGCTACGAGCAGTACTTC. Translation gives CASSLGRTRYEQYF.

There are a few counts of this clonotype. The chain recombines TRBV20-1 with TRBJ2-2; TRBD2 might be the D (6 bases). The CDR3 runs 16 residues. Trimming left V 0 bases short and J 0 bases short, with 11 bases between. Germline values: CDR1 DFQATT, CDR2 SNEGSKA (reference sequence). CDR3 loop: CSARDFGGANTGELFF. CDR3 DNA sequence: TGCAGTGCTAGAGATTTTGGCGGGGCGAACACCGGGGAGCTGTTTTTT.

This clonotype was recorded a few times. This chain connects TRBV5-5 to TRBJ1-5; tentative D call: TRBD1 (5 bases). The V gene's germline CDR1 is SGHKS and CDR2 YYEKEE (reference sequence). The CDR3 has 15 amino acids. With 2 bases removed from V and 0 bases from J, the gap between germline ends came to 9 bases. The CDR3 nucleotides read TGTGCCAGCAGCTTCGTGACAGATAGCAATCAGCCCCAGCATTTT. Protein: CASSFVTDSNQPQHF. Looking up the rest from reference TRBV5-5 and TRBJ1-5 gives the full variable domain: DAGVTQSPTHLIKTRGQQVTLRCSPISGHKSVSWYQQVLGQGPQFIFQYYEKEERGRGNFPDRFSARQFPNYSSELNVNALLLGDSALYLCASSFVTDSNQPQHFGDGTRLSIL.